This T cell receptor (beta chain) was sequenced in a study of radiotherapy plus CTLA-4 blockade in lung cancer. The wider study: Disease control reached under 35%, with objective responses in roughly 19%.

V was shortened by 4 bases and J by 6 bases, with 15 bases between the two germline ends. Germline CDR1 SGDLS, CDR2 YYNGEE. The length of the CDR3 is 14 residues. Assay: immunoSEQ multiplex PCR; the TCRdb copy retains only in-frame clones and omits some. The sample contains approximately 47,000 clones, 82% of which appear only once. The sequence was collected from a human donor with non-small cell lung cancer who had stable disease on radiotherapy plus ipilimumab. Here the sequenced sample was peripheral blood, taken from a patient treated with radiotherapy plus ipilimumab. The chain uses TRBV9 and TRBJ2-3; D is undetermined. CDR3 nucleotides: TGTGCCAGCAGCCCCCGTCTCTGGGCGGATACGCAGTATTTT. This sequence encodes CASSPRLWADTQYF.